This T cell receptor beta chain is drawn from a study of brain metastases from non-small cell lung cancer. Per the germline V gene, CDR1 is LGHNT and CDR2 is FRNRAP. Trimming took off 5 bases at V and 7 bases at J, with 10 bases between the two ends. CDR3 length equals 12 residues. This clone was detected only a few times. As yet, its antigen is unknown. Study-wide points: Fewer infiltrating T cells were found in brain metastases than primaries. TCR repertoires overlapped largely between brain metastases and matched primaries. Expanded T-cell clones appeared in approximately 67% of brain metastases over primaries.

Profiling relied on immunoSEQ multiplex PCR, and the TCRdb table lists in-frame clones only, not all of them. The sample yields some 1,500 clones, 80% to 90% seen once. Sequenced: tissue from a brain metastasis. The clonotype originates from a donor older than 35 with non-small cell lung cancer. The rearrangement joins TRBV12-5 to TRBJ2-3; D call uncertain. CDR3 residues: CASGVEIYTQYF. The CDR3 DNA follows: TGTGCTAGTGGTGTTGAGATTTATACGCAGTATTTT.